This T cell receptor beta chain originates from a study of T cell responses to AZD1222 COVID-19 vaccine. On the study more broadly: Pooling was applied to second doses at about 4 or about 12 weeks. Overall study findings and caveats: Elevations in Spike-specific TCR breadth and depth followed administration of two AZD1222 doses.

Only in-frame clones appear in the TCRdb table, and some are missing; sequencing was by immunoSEQ multiplex PCR. Of tens of thousands of clones in the sample, roughly 90% were seen once. With respect to this clone: The antigen is unknown.

Deletions cut 7 bases from V and 10 bases from J, with 14 bases between. From germline, CDR1 is MDHEN and CDR2 SYDVKM. The CDR3 spans 13 residues. This specimen was peripheral blood, taken on day 0 of AZD1222 vaccination. This chain links TRBV28 with TRBJ1-6; D gene unclear. The clonotype originates from an adult in good health. The CDR3 sequence: CASTGRVNSPLHF. The CDR3 DNA sequence: TGTGCCAGCACGGGGAGGGTGAACTCACCCCTCCACTTT.